These 25 T cell receptor beta chains originate from one sample sequenced in a study of vaccination and CD4 T cells after COVID-19. Treatment in this sample: roughly 10-day PBMC culture with coronavirus spike peptide pools or control peptides (ViraFEST assay). These receptors lack a known antigen. An Oncomine TCR Beta short-read assay was used to sequence the DNA from cultured CD4+ T cells. One entry per CDR3 protein, called by TCRdb with MiXCR from the PCR reads. The sample includes some 17,000 distinct CDR3 sequences, around three fifths of them seen just once. The source material was CD4+ T cells from blood, cultured in vitro, sampled after SARS-CoV-2 vaccination. The source is a human donor who had recovered from COVID-19.

This clonotype was found a few times. The chain is built from TRBV11-3 and TRBJ1-1; no definite D call. Per germline, CDR1 SGHNT and CDR2 YENEEA. The germline V and J ends were trimmed by 1 base and 1 base, with 10 bases remaining between them. This CDR3 is 15 amino acids long. The DNA of the CDR3 is TGTGCCAGCAGCTTAGTTGGTTCGGGGAACACTGAAGCTTTCTTT. This encodes CASSLVGSGNTEAFF.

The rearrangement uses TRBV27 and TRBJ2-3; 12 nucleotides agree with TRBD2. Trimming at V came to 5 bases and at J to 0 bases, leaving 9 bases not matched to a gene. Germline V gene sequence: CDR1 MNHEY, CDR2 SMNVEV (reference sequence). The CDR3 runs 18 residues. CDR3 protein: CASSRATSGGTSTDTQYF. In nucleotides, the CDR3 is TGTGCCAGCAGTCGGGCGACTAGCGGGGGAACTAGCACAGATACGCAGTATTTT.

This clonotype was observed a few times. The DNA for the CDR3 is TGTGCCAGCAGCTTAGCGAGCGCCCTGTTTGATGGCTACACCTTC. Its translation is CASSLASALFDGYTF. The chain carries TRBV7-2 and TRBJ1-2; no definite D call. The V and J ends lost 0 bases and 6 bases respectively, with 14 bases between them. Germline CDR1 SGHTA, CDR2 FQGNSA. The CDR3 contains 15 residues.

To note about this clonotype: At one end the junction does not follow the germline gene, possibly because of a read error. This rearrangement joins TRBV7-2 to TRBJ2-3, with D tentatively TRBD1 (5 bases). Germline CDR1 and CDR2: SGHTA and FQGNSA. This CDR3 region has 13 residues. The CDR3 nucleotides read TGCGCCAGCAACAAGGGGCGCAGGGATACGCAGTATTTT. Amino acid sequence: CASNKGRRDTQYF.

V and J are TRBV4-2 and TRBJ2-2, with unresolved D. V lost 4 bases, J lost 7 bases, and 19 bases lay in between. Germline-derived CDR1 and CDR2 are LGHNA and YNFKEQ. This CDR3 region has 16 residues. The DNA of the CDR3 is TGTGCCAGCAGCCTCGCCCCCAACAGCGTAGGCGGGGAGCTGTTTTTT. As protein: CASSLAPNSVGGELFF.

This rearrangement joins TRBV6-2 or TRBV6-3 to TRBJ1-1; TRBD1 agrees at 8 bases. The CDR3 consists of 15 residues. V lost 4 bases and J lost 5; bases outside the gene matches: 9. Looked up from germline, CDR1 is MNHEY and CDR2 is SVGEGT. For the CDR3, the DNA is TGTGCCAGCAGTTCCCTCACAGGGGGAGGAACTGAAGCTTTCTTT. It yields the protein CASSSLTGGGTEAFF.

The chain has TRBV19 and TRBJ1-3; D is uncertain. CDR3 length: 12 amino acids. Per the germline V gene, CDR1 is LNHDA and CDR2 is SQIVND (reference sequence). With 9 bases removed from V and 3 bases from J, the gap between germline ends came to 9 bases. Here the CDR3 DNA reads TGTGCCAGCAAGGGAGGTGGAAACACCATATATTTT. This codes for CASKGGGNTIYF.

The V call is TRBV3-1, the J call TRBJ1-1; TRBD1 matches 11 bases. CDR1 and CDR2 from the germline V gene are LGHDT and YNNKEL (reference sequence). Trimming cost V 8 bases and J 11 bases; bases outside gene matches: 10. This CDR3 is 13 amino acids long. The CDR3 DNA reads TGTGCCAGCGCATGGGACAGGGGGAAGGGGGCTTTCTTT. Amino acids: CASAWDRGKGAFF. Filled out from reference TRBV3-1 and TRBJ1-1, the complete variable domain reads DTAVSQTPKYLVTQMGNDKSIKCEQNLGHDTMYWYKQDSKKFLKIMFSYNNKELIINETVPNRFSPKSPDKAHLNLHINSLELGDSAVYFCASAWDRGKGAFFGQGTRLTVV.

This chain uses TRBV10-1 with TRBJ2-3, with 8 bases lining up with TRBD2. CDR1 WNHNN and CDR2 SYGVQD come from the germline V gene (reference sequence). V was pared by 0 bases and J by 3 bases, with 5 bases of the junction left unmatched. The CDR3 runs to 16 residues. The CDR3 DNA sequence: TGCGCCAGCAGTGAGTCCACCCAGCGGGGGACAGATACGCAGTATTTT. Protein sequence: CASSESTQRGTDTQYF.

The rearrangement joins TRBV6-1 to TRBJ1-2; 7 positions agree with TRBD1. The germline V gene has CDR1 MNHNS and CDR2 SASEGT. The length of the CDR3 is 14 residues. V shed 2 bases and J 4 bases; nucleotides not matched to a gene: 4. Here the CDR3 DNA reads TGTGCCAGCAGTGAATATGCAGGGGGCTATGGCTACACCTTC. Amino acid sequence: CASSEYAGGYGYTF.

The chain's CDR3 is CASSYSTDRGYGYTF. In DNA form, the CDR3 reads TGTGCCAGCAGTTACTCCACCGACAGGGGGTATGGCTACACCTTC. This chain connects TRBV6-2 or TRBV6-3 to TRBJ1-2, with 9 bases aligning to TRBD1. Trimming removed 0 bases from V and 5 bases from J; junction bases left unmatched: 4. Germline values: CDR1 MNHEY, CDR2 SVGEGT. The CDR3 has 15 amino acids.

This clonotype appeared a single time. The rearrangement joins TRBV15 to TRBJ2-7, with 14 bases matching TRBD2. Trimming cost V 4 bases and J 5 bases; bases outside gene matches: 4. The CDR3 is made up of 15 amino acids. Germline values: CDR1 LNHNV, CDR2 YYDKDF (reference sequence). CDR3 DNA: TGTGCCACCAGCACCCGGACTAGCGGGGGGAACGAGCAGTACTTC. This encodes CATSTRTSGGNEQYF.

The chain recombines TRBV7-3 with TRBJ2-5; 8 bases agree with TRBD2. The CDR3 is made up of 15 amino acids. Trimming cost V 1 base and J 5 bases; bases outside gene matches: 6. Germline assignment: CDR1 SGHTA and CDR2 FQGTGA. CDR3 loop: CASSLNGGARETQYF. For the CDR3, the DNA is TGTGCCAGCAGCTTAAACGGGGGGGCCCGGGAGACCCAGTACTTC.

The chain is built from TRBV5-1 and TRBJ1-1, with D tentatively TRBD1 (5 bases). V was clipped by 7 bases and J by 0 bases, with 10 bases between them. CDR1 is SGHRS and CDR2 is YFSETQ in the germline V gene. This CDR3 is 13 amino acids long. The CDR3 bases are TGCGCCAGCGCTGCGGGGGTGAACACTGAAGCTTTCTTT. This codes for CASAAGVNTEAFF.

This clonotype was counted between two and nine times. The gene calls are TRBV27 and TRBJ1-6; no firm D call. The ends were cut back, 6 bases at V and 7 bases at J, with 10 bases in the middle. The CDR3 runs to 13 residues. The germline gives CDR1 MNHEY, CDR2 SMNVEV (reference sequence). Written as DNA, the CDR3 is TGTGCCAGCAGCCGATTTATGAATTCACCCCTCCACTTT. Amino acid sequence: CASSRFMNSPLHF.

The chain uses TRBV6-1 and TRBJ1-5; possible D gene TRBD1, 5 bases. CDR1 is MNHNS, CDR2 SASEGT, per germline. The CDR3 has 15 residues. Trimming left V 7 bases short and J 7 bases short, with 20 bases between. The CDR3 sequence: CASTTRRGAGQPQHF. The CDR3 DNA follows: TGTGCCAGCACCACTAGAAGGGGCGCGGGGCAGCCCCAGCATTTT.

The gene calls are TRBV20-1 and TRBJ1-4, with 8 bases matching TRBD1. The V segment lost 3 bases and the J segment 2 bases; nucleotides outside the gene matches: 2. The CDR3 length is 14 residues. Per the germline V gene, CDR1 is DFQATT and CDR2 is SNEGSKA (reference sequence). The CDR3 sequence is CSASRGRTNEKLFF. The CDR3 DNA sequence: TGCAGTGCTAGCAGGGGGCGGACTAATGAAAAACTGTTTTTT.

This sequence joins TRBV29-1 and TRBJ1-1; D perhaps matches TRBD1 (6 bases). Germline V gene data show CDR1 as SQVTM and CDR2 as ANQGSEA. The CDR3 contains 14 residues. Trimming took 7 bases from V and 0 from J, leaving 15 bases between them. CDR3 in amino acids: CSGNRVLMNTEAFF. Here the CDR3 DNA reads TGCAGCGGGAACAGGGTCCTAATGAACACTGAAGCTTTCTTT.

This chain uses TRBV14 with TRBJ2-3; D is unclear. The CDR3 is made up of 12 amino acids. V lost 3 bases to trimming and J lost 10 bases, with 11 bases between them. Germline lookup yields CDR1 SGHDN and CDR2 FVKESK. The CDR3 DNA reads as TGTGCCAGCAGCCACAATCTCGGACCGCAGTATTTT. This encodes CASSHNLGPQYF. Filled out from reference TRBV14 and TRBJ2-3, the complete variable domain reads EAGVTQFPSHSVIEKGQTVTLRCDPISGHDNLYWYRRVMGKEIKFLLHFVKESKQDESGMPNNRFLAERTGGTYSTLKVQPAELEDSGVYFCASSHNLGPQYFGPGTRLTVL.

This chain connects TRBV7-3 to TRBJ1-1; 10 bases match TRBD1. Germline trimming cut 3 bases from V and 0 bases from J; bases unmatched to any gene: 1. The germline V gene has CDR1 SGHTA and CDR2 FQGTGA. The CDR3 has 15 amino acids. This CDR3 reads CASSLTGGLNTEAFF. The DNA for the CDR3 is TGTGCCAGCAGCTTGACAGGGGGCCTGAACACTGAAGCTTTCTTT.

The chain links TRBV21-1 to TRBJ1-5. TRBV21-1 is reported as a pseudogene. The CDR3 contains 12 residues. The CDR3, as DNA: TGTGCCAGCAGCAAACAGCCGCCTTTCCAGCATTTT. Its translation is CASSKQPPFQHF.

This chain links TRBV20-1 with TRBJ2-7; weak D call: TRBD1 (5 bases). V was shortened by 4 bases and J by 1 base, with 17 bases between the two germline ends. This CDR3 region has 15 residues. Looked up from germline, CDR1 is DFQATT and CDR2 is SNEGSKA (reference sequence). CDR3 amino acids: CSATRWGFGSYEQYF. CDR3 nucleotide sequence: TGCAGTGCTACGCGGTGGGGCTTTGGGTCCTACGAGCAGTACTTC.

The chain joins TRBV20-1 to TRBJ1-5, with D perhaps TRBD1 (5 bases). This CDR3 region has 13 residues. The V end lost 3 bases, the J end lost 7 bases, and 13 bases lay between the germline ends. Germline lookup yields CDR1 DFQATT and CDR2 SNEGSKA (reference sequence). DNA of the CDR3: TGCAGTGCTAGTCCCTCGGGGGAACAGCCCCAGCATTTT. Protein sequence: CSASPSGEQPQHF.

This chain links TRBV6-1 with TRBJ2-7; 7 nucleotides line up with TRBD2. Germline values: CDR1 MNHNS, CDR2 SASEGT. This CDR3 contains 14 residues. After removal of 5 bases from V and 2 bases from J, the junction contained 6 bases not matched to a gene. CDR3 sequence reads: CASSPSGSPYEQYF. The CDR3 coding sequence is TGTGCCAGCAGTCCTAGCGGTAGTCCCTACGAGCAGTACTTC.

This rearrangement joins TRBV7-9 to TRBJ2-5; D unclear. From germline, CDR1 is SEHNR and CDR2 FQNEAQ (reference sequence). The CDR3 runs to 10 residues. Trimming pared 8 bases from V and 5 bases from J, leaving 6 bases between. The CDR3 loop reads CASAEETQYF. The CDR3 coding sequence is TGTGCCAGCGCCGAGGAGACCCAGTACTTC.